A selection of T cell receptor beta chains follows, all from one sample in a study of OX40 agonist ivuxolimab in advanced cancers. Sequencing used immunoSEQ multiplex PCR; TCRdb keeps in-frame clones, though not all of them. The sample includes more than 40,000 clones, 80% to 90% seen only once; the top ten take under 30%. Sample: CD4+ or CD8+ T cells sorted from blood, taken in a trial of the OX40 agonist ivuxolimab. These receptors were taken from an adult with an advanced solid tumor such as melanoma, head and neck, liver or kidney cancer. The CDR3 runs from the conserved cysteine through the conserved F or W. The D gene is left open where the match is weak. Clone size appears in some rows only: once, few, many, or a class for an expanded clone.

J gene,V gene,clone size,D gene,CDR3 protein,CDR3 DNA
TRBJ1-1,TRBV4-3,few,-,CASSQEDSNTEAFF,TGCGCCAGCAGCCAAGAGGACAGTAACACTGAAGCTTTCTTT
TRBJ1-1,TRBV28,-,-,CASTPKGYWSTEAFF,TGTGCCAGCACCCCGAAGGGGTATTGGAGCACTGAAGCTTTCTTT
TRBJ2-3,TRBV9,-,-,CASSVGGAGGDTQYF,TGTGCCAGCAGCGTAGGGGGGGCCGGAGGAGATACGCAGTATTTT
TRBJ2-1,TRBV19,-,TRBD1,CASSITGGDFYYNEQFF,TGTGCCAGTAGTATTACAGGGGGCGACTTTTACTACAATGAGCAGTTCTTC
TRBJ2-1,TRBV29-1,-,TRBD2,CSVDASGNNEQFF,TGCAGCGTTGACGCTAGCGGGAACAATGAGCAGTTCTTC
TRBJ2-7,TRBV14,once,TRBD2,CASSHWSGRAAYEQYF,TGTGCCAGCAGCCATTGGAGCGGGAGGGCCGCCTACGAGCAGTACTTC
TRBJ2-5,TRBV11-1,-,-,CASSGASEETQYF,TGTGCCAGCAGCGGGGCATCTGAAGAGACCCAGTACTTC
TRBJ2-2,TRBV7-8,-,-,CASSLVGDGELFF,TGTGCCAGCAGCTTAGTAGGGGACGGGGAGCTGTTTTTT
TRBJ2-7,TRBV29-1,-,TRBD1,CSVESGQGAHEQYF,TGCAGCGTTGAAAGTGGACAGGGGGCTCACGAGCAGTACTTC
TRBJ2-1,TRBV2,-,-,CASLRLVHNEQFF,TGTGCCAGCCTTAGACTAGTACACAATGAGCAGTTCTTC
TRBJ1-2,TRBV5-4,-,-,CASSSSRGPYNYGYTF,TGTGCCAGCAGCTCCTCCAGGGGCCCATATAACTATGGCTACACCTTC
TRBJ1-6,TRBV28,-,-,CASIKQEFSYNSPLHF,TGTGCCAGCATTAAACAGGAATTCTCCTATAATTCACCCCTCCACTTT
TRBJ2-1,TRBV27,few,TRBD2,CASSPTSGGNNEQFF,TGTGCCAGCAGTCCCACTAGCGGGGGGAACAATGAGCAGTTCTTC
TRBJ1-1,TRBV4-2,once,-,CASSQMTGVMNTEAFF,TGTGCCAGCAGCCAAATGACGGGGGTCATGAACACTGAAGCTTTCTTT
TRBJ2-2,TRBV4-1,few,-,CASSPGAGFTGELFF,TGCGCCAGCAGCCCCGGGGCGGGGTTCACCGGGGAGCTGTTTTTT
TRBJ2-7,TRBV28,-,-,CASSLVSSGEISYEQYF,TGTGCCAGCAGTTTAGTTTCGTCGGGAGAAATATCCTACGAGCAGTACTTC
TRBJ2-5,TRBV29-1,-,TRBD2,CSVDSGGIQETQYF,TGCAGCGTTGACAGCGGGGGGATCCAAGAGACCCAGTACTTC
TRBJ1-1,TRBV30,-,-,CAWSGREAFF,TGTGCCTGGAGTGGCCGGGAAGCTTTCTTT
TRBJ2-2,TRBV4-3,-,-,CASSQDSQNTGELFF,TGCGCCAGCAGCCAAGACAGCCAGAACACCGGGGAGCTGTTTTTT
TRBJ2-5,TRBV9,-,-,CASSAGDWGRETQYF,TGTGCCAGCAGCGCCGGGGACTGGGGGAGGGAGACCCAGTACTTC
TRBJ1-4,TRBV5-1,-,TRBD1,CASSWDRAELFF,TGCGCCAGCAGCTGGGACAGGGCGGAACTGTTTTTT
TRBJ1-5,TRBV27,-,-,CASSSSPAQPQHF,TGTGCCAGCAGTTCTAGCCCGGCCCAGCCCCAGCATTTT
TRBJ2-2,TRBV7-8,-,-,CASSLGTGELFF,TGTGCCAGCAGCTTAGGCACCGGGGAGCTGTTTTTT
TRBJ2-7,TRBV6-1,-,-,CASSEVGGHRYEQYF,TGTGCCAGCAGTGAAGTCGGAGGACACCGCTACGAGCAGTACTTC
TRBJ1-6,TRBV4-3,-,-,CASSQAGNDNSPLHF,TGCGCCAGCAGCCAAGCAGGGAATGATAATTCACCCCTCCACTTT
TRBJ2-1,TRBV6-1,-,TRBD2,CASTERPGGNEQFF,TGTGCCAGCACCGAAAGGCCGGGGGGCAATGAGCAGTTCTTC
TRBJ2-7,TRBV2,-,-,CASSDQVESYEQYF,TGTGCCAGCAGTGACCAGGTTGAGTCCTACGAGCAGTACTTC
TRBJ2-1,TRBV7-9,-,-,CASSLGYNEQFF,TGTGCCAGCAGCTTAGGCTATAATGAGCAGTTCTTC
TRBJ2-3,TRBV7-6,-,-,CASSPRGDTQYF,TGTGCCAGCAGCCCGAGGGGGGATACGCAGTATTTT
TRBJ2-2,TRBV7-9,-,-,CASSLSYLNTGELFF,TGTGCCAGCAGCTTATCCTACTTGAACACCGGGGAGCTGTTTTTT
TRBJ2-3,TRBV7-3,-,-,CASSSPLADTQYF,TGTGCCAGCAGCTCCCCTTTAGCAGACACGCAGTATTTT
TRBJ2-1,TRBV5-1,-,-,CASSFKSDRLSSYNEQFF,TGCGCCAGCAGCTTCAAGAGCGACAGACTCAGCTCCTACAATGAGCAGTTCTTC
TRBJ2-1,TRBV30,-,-,CAWSLGAGLNEQFF,TGTGCCTGGAGTCTGGGGGCGGGCCTCAATGAGCAGTTCTTC
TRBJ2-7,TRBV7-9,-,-,CASSFRAGVPLSYEQYF,TGTGCCAGCAGCTTCAGGGCGGGCGTACCCCTCTCCTACGAGCAGTACTTC
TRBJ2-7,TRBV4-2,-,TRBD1,CASSQGTGRYEQYF,TGTGCCAGCAGCCAGGGGACAGGGAGATACGAGCAGTACTTC
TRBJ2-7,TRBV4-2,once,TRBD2,CASSQLAGRYEQYF,TGTGCCAGCAGCCAACTAGCGGGACGATACGAGCAGTACTTC
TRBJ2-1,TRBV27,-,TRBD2,CASSSFGLAGGPDNEQFF,TGTGCCAGCAGTTCTTTCGGACTAGCGGGAGGGCCTGACAATGAGCAGTTCTTC